Detailed here is one TCR beta chain. These data are taken from a study of immune cell composition in non-small cell lung cancer. Assay used: immunoSEQ multiplex PCR; TCRdb lists only in-frame clones, some missing. The sample carries around 1,600 clones, over 55% recorded once. The normal lung sample lay at least 3 cm, and maximally far, from the tumour. V was pared by 5 bases and J by 0 bases, with 11 bases between. CDR1 SGHTA and CDR2 FQGNSA come from the germline V gene. This CDR3 is built from 15 residues. The clonotype comes from a human donor with non-small cell lung cancer. The chain is built from TRBV7-2 and TRBJ1-5; the D gene is possibly TRBD1 (6 bases). The sequenced sample was non-adjacent lung tissue. CDR3 DNA: TGTGCCAGCAGCCGGGACACTCTTAGCAATCAGCCCCAGCATTTT. Protein sequence: CASSRDTLSNQPQHF.